This is a list of T cell receptor beta chains from one sample in a study of CD8+ T cells in alopecia areata. Clones were read by immunoSEQ multiplex PCR, and TCRdb kept only the in-frame ones, dropping some. The table shows 140,000 to 150,000 clones, with over 70% occurring only once. Source: CD8+ T cells sorted from blood, taken at week 0. The receptors derive from a human donor with alopecia areata. Both conserved end residues are trimmed from each CDR3. Rows may omit the clone size; those that give it use once, few, many or a size class.

length: 10
J: TRBJ2-1
V: TRBV7-3
size: NA
CDR3: ASSLPGNEQF

length: 9
J: TRBJ1-2
V: TRBV29-1
size: NA
CDR3: SVEARTGYT

length: 13
J: TRBJ1-2
V: TRBV7-9
size: NA
CDR3: ASSLVTTSNYGYT

length: 9
J: TRBJ2-5
V: TRBV29-1
size: NA
CDR3: SVAPGETQY

length: 14
J: TRBJ2-3
V: TRBV28
size: NA
CDR3: ASSLTSGGATDTQY

length: 13
J: TRBJ2-7
V: TRBV10-3
size: NA
CDR3: AISTIAGGTYEQY

length: 13
J: TRBJ2-7
V: TRBV5-5
size: NA
CDR3: ASSFTGLPTYEQY

length: 14
J: TRBJ2-7
V: TRBV14
size: NA
CDR3: ASSQGARTASYEQY

length: 13
J: TRBJ1-2
V: TRBV27
size: NA
CDR3: ASSPTTTGAYGYT

length: 11
J: TRBJ2-7
V: TRBV6-5
size: NA
CDR3: ASRGTGGYEQY

length: 10
J: TRBJ1-1
V: TRBV6-5
size: NA
CDR3: ASRRGNTEAF

length: 11
J: TRBJ2-7
V: TRBV29-1
size: once
CDR3: SVEGQTIYEQY

length: 11
J: TRBJ1-1
V: TRBV30
size: NA
CDR3: AWSVSDLLGAF

length: 10
J: TRBJ2-1
V: TRBV5-6
size: NA
CDR3: ASIAGINEQF

length: 10
J: TRBJ2-2
V: TRBV10-2
size: NA
CDR3: ASSEGAGELF

length: 11
J: TRBJ1-5
V: TRBV27
size: NA
CDR3: ASQDRVNQPQH

length: 14
J: TRBJ2-5
V: TRBV7-8
size: NA
CDR3: ASSLVGGTLQETQY

length: 14
J: TRBJ1-1
V: TRBV4-1
size: NA
CDR3: ASSPGSQGLGTEAF

length: 17
J: TRBJ2-6
V: TRBV5-1
size: few
CDR3: ASSLVVSGSHSGANVLT

length: 11
J: TRBJ2-7
V: TRBV6-5
size: NA
CDR3: ASSIGSSYEQY

length: 12
J: TRBJ2-7
V: TRBV29-1
size: once
CDR3: SVEDNRVDYEQY

length: 10
J: TRBJ1-1
V: TRBV5-1
size: NA
CDR3: ASRQLNTEAF

length: 14
J: TRBJ2-2
V: TRBV4-1
size: NA
CDR3: ASKPGTPSNTGELF

length: 13
J: TRBJ2-3
V: TRBV7-9
size: NA
CDR3: ASSFKQRSSDTQY

length: 15
J: TRBJ2-1
V: TRBV9
size: NA
CDR3: ASSVAPTRGVGNEQF

length: 14
J: TRBJ2-2
V: TRBV7-9
size: once
CDR3: ASSHTGTENTGELF

length: 13
J: TRBJ2-7
V: TRBV27
size: NA
CDR3: ASSLSRGGAYEQY

length: 11
J: TRBJ2-7
V: TRBV5-1
size: NA
CDR3: ASSDTATGEQY

length: 11
J: TRBJ1-2
V: TRBV4-1
size: NA
CDR3: ASSQSVGHGYT

length: 12
J: TRBJ1-1
V: TRBV4-1
size: once
CDR3: ASSHLQVNTEAF

length: 12
J: TRBJ2-7
V: TRBV5-1
size: NA
CDR3: ASSAGQGTYEQY

length: 12
J: TRBJ2-1
V: TRBV9
size: NA
CDR3: ASSVDGSGDEQF

length: 9
J: NA
V: TRBV29-1
size: NA
CDR3: SLWTGYEQY

length: 11
J: TRBJ1-1
V: TRBV6-1
size: NA
CDR3: ASSEWTAIEAF

length: 11
J: TRBJ2-1
V: TRBV30
size: NA
CDR3: AWTAGSYNEQF

length: 15
J: TRBJ2-6
V: TRBV10-2
size: NA
CDR3: ASSEIDSFSGANVLT

length: 11
J: TRBJ1-1
V: TRBV27
size: NA
CDR3: ASSSGETSEAF

length: 14
J: TRBJ2-2
V: TRBV7-9
size: few
CDR3: ASSGTRTPNTGELF

length: 16
J: TRBJ1-6
V: TRBV6-1
size: NA
CDR3: ASSDWDIISSYNSPLH

length: 11
J: TRBJ1-6
V: TRBV19
size: NA
CDR3: ASTEGGGSPLH

length: 11
J: TRBJ1-2
V: TRBV9
size: NA
CDR3: ASSTDRVYGYT

length: 13
J: TRBJ2-3
V: TRBV2
size: NA
CDR3: ASRVRDRAADTQY

length: 11
J: TRBJ2-1
V: TRBV6-4
size: NA
CDR3: ARPNRTYNEQF

length: 13
J: TRBJ2-7
V: TRBV4-1
size: NA
CDR3: ASSPLGREGYEQY

length: 13
J: TRBJ2-5
V: TRBV7-6
size: NA
CDR3: ASRADRGLEETQY

length: 13
J: TRBJ2-3
V: TRBV7-9
size: NA
CDR3: ASSWGVANTDTQY

length: 15
J: TRBJ1-5
V: TRBV4-1
size: few
CDR3: ASSQDSAVYSNQPQH

length: 11
J: TRBJ2-7
V: TRBV29-1
size: NA
CDR3: SAGTGGSYEQY

length: 12
J: TRBJ2-2
V: TRBV29-1
size: NA
CDR3: SVEDTSNTGELF

length: 11
J: TRBJ1-2
V: TRBV4-2
size: NA
CDR3: ASSVPGLYGYT

length: 11
J: TRBJ2-7
V: TRBV14
size: NA
CDR3: ASSQVGAYEQY

length: 14
J: TRBJ2-7
V: TRBV5-1
size: NA
CDR3: ASSPWSRGSRIEQY

length: 15
J: TRBJ2-1
V: TRBV29-1
size: NA
CDR3: SVEDWVEGPSYNEQF